Shown below are 11 T cell receptor beta chains from a single sample sequenced in a study of T cell clonality in common variable immunodeficiency. Only in-frame clones appear in the TCRdb table, and some are missing; sequencing was by immunoSEQ multiplex PCR. The record shows 40,000 or so clones for this sample, with no singletons present. The material sequenced was peripheral blood mononuclear cells. These TCRs come from a person aged 18-70 years in good health.

This clone showed up many times. The CDR3 goes on 3 residues after the read ends, and that part is filled in from the germline J gene. The chain has TRBV30 and TRBJ2-1; 13 bases are shared with TRBD2. CDR3 size: 15 residues. Per the germline V gene, CDR1 is GTSNPN and CDR2 is SVGIG (reference sequence). V shed 1 base and J 7 bases; nucleotides not matched to a gene: 4. CDR3 residues: CAWSAGTSGTNEQFF. The sequenced CDR3 bases are TGTGCCTGGAGTGCCGGGACTAGCGGGACGAATGAG. The entire variable domain, with the rest obtained from reference TRBV30 and TRBJ2-1, is as follows: SQTIHQWPATLVQPVGSPLSLECTVEGTSNPNLYWYRQAAGRGLQLLFYSVGIGQISSEVPQNLSASRPQDRQFILSSKKLLLSDSGFYLCAWSAGTSGTNEQFFGPGTRLTVL.

This clone was seen ten or more times. The sequence runs out 3 residues before the end of the CDR3; the remainder is reconstructed from the germline J gene. The chain combines TRBV4-2 with TRBJ2-1; 11 bases map to TRBD2. The CDR3 is made up of 16 amino acids. With V trimmed by 1 base and J by 9 bases, 8 bases remained unmatched. The germline V gene encodes CDR1 LGHNA and CDR2 YNFKEQ. The sequenced CDR3 bases are TGTGCCAGCAGCCAAGCCCGACTAGCGGGGATAAGTGAG. It codes for CASSQARLAGISE. The entire CDR3 is CASSQARLAGISEQFF.

In its sample, this clone was seen many times. The DNA ends 3 residues before the CDR3 does, and the rest of the CDR3 is filled in from the germline J gene. This rearrangement joins TRBV18 to TRBJ2-2; 10 nucleotides match TRBD2. The CDR3 spans 17 residues. CDR1 is KGHSH and CDR2 is LQKENI in the germline V gene. J lost 4 bases, V lost 3 bases, and 8 bases had no gene match. CDR3 sequence: CASSPVLAGVFTGELFF. The covered CDR3 bases are TGTGCCAGCTCACCCGTGCTAGCGGGGGTGTTCACCGGGGAG.

This clone was counted ten times or more. The observed sequence ends 3 residues before the CDR3 terminus, with the missing tail filled in from the germline J gene. The chain joins TRBV18 to TRBJ2-5; D possibly corresponds to TRBD1 (6 bases). The CDR3 runs 15 residues. CDR1 KGHSH and CDR2 LQKENI come from the germline V gene. Trimming took 3 bases from V and 2 from J, leaving 13 bases between them. The CDR3 bases that were read are TGTGCCAGCTCACCGGGGAAGGACAGACAAGAGACC. Its translation is CASSPGKDRQET. The whole CDR3 region reads CASSPGKDRQETQYF.

With regard to this clone: The read terminates 3 residues ahead of where the CDR3 ends, so the germline J gene completes it. J is TRBJ2-1 and V is TRBV5-1; TRBD1 might be the D (6 bases). Deletions cut 5 bases from V and 7 bases from J, with 22 bases between. This CDR3 has 16 residues. Germline-derived CDR1 and CDR2 are SGHRS and YFSETQ. CDR3 protein: CASRVDSFRVFNEQFF. Partial CDR3 DNA: TGCGCCAGCAGAGTGGACAGTTTTCGGGTCTTTAATGAG.

This clone showed up many times. The CDR3 end is not reached by the read, which stops 3 residues before it; the germline J gene fills it in. J is TRBJ2-7 and V is TRBV10-1; weak D call: TRBD1 (7 bases). This CDR3 comprises 16 residues. Deletions cut 4 bases from V and 5 bases from J, with 21 bases between. The germline gives CDR1 WNHNN, CDR2 SYGVQD (reference sequence). Incomplete CDR3 DNA: TGCGCCAGCAGTGTCCCAAGGTCCAGGGGGAGGCACGAG. This gives the protein CASSVPRSRGRHE. The full CDR3 protein reads CASSVPRSRGRHEQYF.

Comments on this clone: The read ends 3 residues early relative to the CDR3; the germline J gene fills the gap. The rearrangement links TRBV5-1 to TRBJ1-2, with TRBD1 identical over 8 bases. Germline lookup yields CDR1 SGHRS and CDR2 YFSETQ. The CDR3 is made up of 14 amino acids. The CDR3: CASRTGAGQETYTF. CDR3 bases read: TGCGCCAGCAGGACAGGGGCAGGGCAAGAGACC.

This clone has ten or more counts. The read gets to within 3 residues of the CDR3 end, and the germline J gene fills in the rest. The chain uses TRBV5-1 and TRBJ1-2; 9 nucleotides align to TRBD1. Germline V CDR1 and CDR2: SGHRS, YFSETQ. CDR3 length: 15 amino acids. V trimming: 4 bases; J trimming: 0 bases; junction bases outside the gene matches: 4. The covered CDR3 bases are TGCGCCAGCAGCGGGGGACAGGGACCTAACTATGGC. Encoded protein: CASSGGQGPNYG. The CDR3, in full, reads CASSGGQGPNYGYTF.

Many counts were recorded for this clone. The CDR3 bases that were read are TGTGCCAGCAGCCGGGGACAGAGTAATTCACCC. This sequence encodes CASSRGQSNSP. The complete CDR3 reads CASSRGQSNSPLHF. The V and J genes are TRBV7-3 and TRBJ1-6, with 7 bases fitting TRBD1. Coverage ceases 3 residues before the CDR3 finishes, and the germline J gene fills in the end. This CDR3 region has 14 residues. The trim removed 5 bases at V and 6 bases at J, leaving 4 bases unmatched. In germline, CDR1 is SGHTA, CDR2 FQGTGA.

This clone has more than one count but fewer than ten. The missing CDR3 end, 3 residues past where the read stops, is filled in from the germline J gene. This chain links TRBV7-2 with TRBJ1-2; TRBD1 might be the D (6 bases). CDR1 is SGHTA, CDR2 FQGNSA, per germline. The CDR3 consists of 15 residues. CDR3 DNA (partial): TGTGCCAGCAGCTTTGGAGGGGGGGGCTCGGGAACC. Its translation: CASSFGGGGSGT. From start to end, the CDR3 is CASSFGGGGSGTYTF.

The sample holds a few counts of this clone. CDR3 DNA, as far as it was read: TGTGCCAGTAGTGAGGGGCCCAACCAAGAGACC. The encoded protein is CASSEGPNQET. The whole CDR3 protein reads CASSEGPNQETQYF. The gene calls are TRBV19 and TRBJ2-5; D is tentatively TRBD1 or TRBD2 (5 bases each). The DNA ends 3 residues before the CDR3 does, and the rest of the CDR3 is filled in from the germline J gene. Trimming shortened V by 5 bases and J by 0 bases, and 10 bases separated the two germline ends. The V gene's germline CDR1 is LNHDA and CDR2 SQIVND (reference sequence). The CDR3 length is 14 residues. The full variable domain, completed using reference TRBV19 and TRBJ2-5, is DGGITQSPKYLFRKEGQNVTLSCEQNLNHDAMYWYRQDPGQGLRLIYYSQIVNDFQKGDIAEGYSVSREKKESFPLTVTSAQKNPTAFYLCASSEGPNQETQYFGPGTRLLVL.